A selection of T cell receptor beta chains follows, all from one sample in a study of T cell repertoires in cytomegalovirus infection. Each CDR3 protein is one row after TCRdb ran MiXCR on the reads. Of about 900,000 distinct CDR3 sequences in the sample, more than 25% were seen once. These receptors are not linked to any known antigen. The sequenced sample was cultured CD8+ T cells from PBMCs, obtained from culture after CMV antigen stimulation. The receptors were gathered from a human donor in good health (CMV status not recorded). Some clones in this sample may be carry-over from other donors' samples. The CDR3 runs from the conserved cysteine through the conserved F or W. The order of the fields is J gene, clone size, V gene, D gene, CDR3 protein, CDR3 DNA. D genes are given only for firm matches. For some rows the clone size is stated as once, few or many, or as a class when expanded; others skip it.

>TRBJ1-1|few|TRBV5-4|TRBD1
CASSIPEGANFPEAFF
TGTGCCAGCAGCATCCCAGAGGGGGCGAATTTTCCTGAAGCTTTCTTT
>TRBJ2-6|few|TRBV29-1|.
CSALDRTSGANVLTF
TGCAGCGCCCTAGACAGGACCTCTGGGGCCAACGTCCTGACTTTC
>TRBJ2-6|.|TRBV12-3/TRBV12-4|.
CASSGGLSTGANVLTF
TGTGCCAGCTCCGGGGGACTCTCGACAGGGGCCAACGTCCTGACTTTC
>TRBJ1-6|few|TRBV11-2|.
CASSIDGGSPLHF
TGTGCCAGCAGCATTGACGGGGGTTCACCCCTCCACTTT
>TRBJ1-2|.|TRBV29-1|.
CSVEDRTGAGSYGYTF
TGCAGCGTTGAAGATCGTACGGGGGCGGGAAGTTATGGCTACACCTTC
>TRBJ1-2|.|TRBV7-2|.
CASSLVDIGYGYTF
TGTGCCAGCAGCTTAGTAGATATCGGCTATGGCTACACCTTC
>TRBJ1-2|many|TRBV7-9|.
CASSHTGQRIYGYTF
TGTGCCAGCAGCCACACGGGCCAGAGGATCTATGGCTACACCTTC
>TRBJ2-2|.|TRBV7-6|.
CASRLLPGQVNTGELFF
TGTGCCAGCAGACTCCTTCCGGGGCAGGTTAACACCGGGGAGCTGTTTTTT
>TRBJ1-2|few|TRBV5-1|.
CASSLAAGVVLRDGYTF
TGCGCCAGCAGCTTGGCCGCAGGGGTCGTTTTGAGGGATGGCTACACCTTC
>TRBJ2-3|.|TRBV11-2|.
CASSSFAGREFDTQYF
TGTGCCAGCAGCTCGTTCGCGGGCCGGGAGTTTGATACGCAGTATTTT
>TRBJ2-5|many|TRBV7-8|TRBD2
CASSLAGLAGPQETQYF
TGTGCCAGCAGCTTAGCGGGACTAGCGGGGCCACAAGAGACCCAGTACTTC
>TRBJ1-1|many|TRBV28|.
CASSEASMNTEAFF
TGTGCCAGCAGTGAGGCGTCGATGAACACTGAAGCTTTCTTT
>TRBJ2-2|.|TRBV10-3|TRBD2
CAISETLAGTNTGELFF
TGTGCCATCAGTGAGACATTAGCGGGGACGAACACCGGGGAGCTGTTTTTT
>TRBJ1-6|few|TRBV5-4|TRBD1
CASSSLGTGVNSPLHF
TGTGCCAGCAGTTCCCTTGGGACAGGAGTTAATTCACCCCTCCACTTT
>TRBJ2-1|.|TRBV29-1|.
CSAGSDTYNEQFF
TGCAGCGCCGGGTCGGACACCTACAATGAGCAGTTCTTC
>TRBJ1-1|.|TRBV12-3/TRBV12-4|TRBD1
CASSSTGVLAEAFF
TGTGCCAGCAGTTCTACAGGGGTTTTAGCTGAAGCTTTCTTT
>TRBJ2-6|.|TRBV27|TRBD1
CASSSLEGAWANVLTF
TGTGCCAGCAGTTCACTCGAGGGGGCCTGGGCCAACGTCCTGACTTTC
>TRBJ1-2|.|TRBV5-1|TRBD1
CASRGPTGAGYGYTF
TGCGCCAGCAGGGGGCCGACAGGGGCCGGCTATGGCTACACCTTC
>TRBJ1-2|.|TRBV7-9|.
CASSLSQSHNYGYTF
TGTGCCAGCAGCTTATCACAGTCCCATAACTATGGCTACACCTTC
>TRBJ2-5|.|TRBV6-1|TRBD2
CAIPPDPGLAGWRQETQYF
TGTGCCATCCCACCTGACCCGGGACTAGCGGGGTGGCGGCAAGAGACCCAGTACTTC
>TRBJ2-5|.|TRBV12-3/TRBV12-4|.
CASSPVGLATQYF
TGTGCCAGCAGTCCCGTGGGGCTGGCGACCCAGTACTTC
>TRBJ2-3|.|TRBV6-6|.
CASTPGGPTDTQYF
TGTGCCAGCACCCCCGGGGGTCCCACAGATACGCAGTATTTT
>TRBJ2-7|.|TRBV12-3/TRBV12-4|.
CASTPISRGRREYF
TGTGCCAGCACCCCTATCTCACGTGGACGGAGGGAGTACTTC
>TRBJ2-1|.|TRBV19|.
CASSIEVLYNEQFF
TGTGCCAGTAGTATAGAGGTCCTCTACAATGAGCAGTTCTTC
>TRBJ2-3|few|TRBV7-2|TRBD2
CASSSPGLAGPIQTYF
TGTGCCAGCAGCTCTCCGGGACTAGCGGGGCCTATCCAGACCTATTTT
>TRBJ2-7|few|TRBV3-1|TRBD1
CASAPGQGAYEQYF
TGTGCCAGCGCCCCGGGACAGGGGGCCTACGAGCAGTACTTC
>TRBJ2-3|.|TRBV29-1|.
CSVGVGTDTQYF
TGCAGCGTTGGAGTTGGCACAGATACGCAGTATTTT
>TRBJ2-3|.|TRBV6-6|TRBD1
CASSYPSTGGSDTQYF
TGTGCCAGCAGTTACCCATCTACAGGGGGCTCAGATACGCAGTATTTT
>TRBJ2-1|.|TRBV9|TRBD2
CASSETSGNNEQFF
TGTGCCAGCAGCGAGACTAGCGGAAACAATGAGCAGTTCTTC
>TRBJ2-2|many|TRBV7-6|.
CASTLGGTGELFF
TGTGCCAGCACCCTCGGGGGTACCGGGGAGCTGTTTTTT
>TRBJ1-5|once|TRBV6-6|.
CASSYLFGGTGNQPQHF
TGTGCCAGCAGTTATCTATTTGGTGGAACAGGCAATCAGCCCCAGCATTTT
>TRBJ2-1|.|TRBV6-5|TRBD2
CASTGGARNFEQFF
TGTGCCAGCACCGGGGGGGCGCGGAACTTTGAGCAGTTCTTC
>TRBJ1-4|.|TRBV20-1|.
CSACRDRFRGSEKLFF
TGCAGTGCTTGCCGGGACCGCTTTCGAGGGAGTGAAAAACTGTTTTTT